The next 21 T cell receptor beta chains were all read from a single sample in a study of regulatory T cells in long-lasting Graves disease. Time point in this sample: newly diagnosed GD, antithyroid drugs for less than 3 months. Preparation of the TCR library used RNA extracted from PBMCs. With iRepertoire HTBI primers and Arm-PCR of CDR3 regions, TCR beta libraries were built. TCRdb used MiXCR to reprocess the multiplex PCR reads, holding one entry per CDR3 protein. The sample has approximately 300,000 distinct CDR3 sequences; more than 15% are singletons. Sequencing was performed on peripheral blood mononuclear cells (PBMCs), taken at new diagnosis, from a patient treated with antithyroid drugs. The receptors stem from a female donor with Graves disease.

For this clonotype: Given a much more abundant clone one base away, this may be a read error. J is TRBJ1-1 and V is TRBV2, with D possibly matching TRBD1 (6 bases). The CDR3 consists of 14 residues. In germline, CDR1 is SNHLY, CDR2 FYNNEI. The CDR3, as DNA: TGTGCCTGCAGTGAAACCGAAGGGGGCACTGAAGCTTTCTTT. Its protein is CACSETEGGTEAFF.

This clonotype has more than one count but fewer than ten. The chain employs TRBV11-2 and TRBJ2-1, with a tentative D call TRBD2 (6 bases). The CDR3 covers 17 residues. With 1 base removed from V and 7 bases from J, the gap between germline ends came to 20 bases. Germline V lookup: CDR1 SGHAT, CDR2 FQNNGV. For the CDR3, the DNA is TGTGCCAGCAGCTTAGTAAGGGGACTCACTTTCGGGAATGAGCAGTTCTTC. It translates to CASSLVRGLTFGNEQFF.

This clonotype was observed at least ten times. V gene TRBV30 combines with J gene TRBJ2-4, with D maybe TRBD2 (5 bases). Germline loops: CDR1 GTSNPN, CDR2 SVGIG (reference sequence). The CDR3 runs to 12 residues. With 3 bases removed from V and 5 bases from J, the gap between germline ends came to 8 bases. The CDR3 loop is CAWSWEQNIQYF. CDR3 DNA sequence: TGTGCCTGGAGCTGGGAGCAAAACATTCAGTACTTC.

The chain carries TRBV12-3 or TRBV12-4 and TRBJ1-3; no clear D gene. V lost 5 bases and J lost 0, with 11 bases in between. The CDR3 sequence is 15 residues long. The CDR3 DNA reads TGTGCCAGCAGTGCCGGGCAGTTCTCTGGAAACACCATATATTTT. The encoded protein is CASSAGQFSGNTIYF.

The chain uses TRBV9 and TRBJ2-5; no reliable D call. Germline CDR1 and CDR2: SGDLS and YYNGEE. The V gene lost 3 bases and the J gene lost 3 bases, with 9 bases spanning the gap. This CDR3 contains 13 residues. CDR3 amino acids: CASSGGPEETQYF. The CDR3 region has the DNA TGTGCCAGCAGCGGTGGGCCCGAAGAGACCCAGTACTTC.

This clonotype was detected many times. CDR3 in DNA: TGTGCCAGCAGCTTAGAGGCAGTAGAGACCCAGTACTTC. Translating it yields CASSLEAVETQYF. The gene calls are TRBV11-3 and TRBJ2-5; the D is unclear. Between the trimmed V and J ends, which lost 0 bases and 4 bases, there was a span of 6 bases. The CDR3 is 13 amino acids. Per germline, CDR1 SGHNT and CDR2 YENEEA. Complete variable domain (other parts from reference TRBV11-3 and TRBJ2-5): EAGVVQSPRYKIIEKKQPVAFWCNPISGHNTLYWYLQNLGQGPELLIRYENEEAVDDSQLPKDRFSAERLKGVDSTLKIQPAELGDSAVYLCASSLEAVETQYFGPGTRLLVL.

This clonotype was observed a few times. V and J are TRBV30 and TRBJ1-2; the match to TRBD1 covers 7 bases. There are 15 residues in the CDR3. Germline V CDR1 and CDR2: GTSNPN, SVGIG (reference sequence). Trimming cost V 1 base and J 2 bases; bases outside gene matches: 7. Here the CDR3 reads CAWSAARGQNYGYTF. The CDR3 DNA reads as TGTGCCTGGAGTGCCGCGAGGGGGCAAAACTATGGCTACACCTTC. Drawing the rest from reference TRBV30 and TRBJ1-2, the complete variable domain is SQTIHQWPATLVQPVGSPLSLECTVEGTSNPNLYWYRQAAGRGLQLLFYSVGIGQISSEVPQNLSASRPQDRQFILSSKKLLLSDSGFYLCAWSAARGQNYGYTFGSGTRLTVV.

This clonotype was observed at least ten times. CDR3: CASSLSSGGTRSYNEQFF. In nucleotides, the CDR3 is TGTGCCAGCAGCCTTTCGAGCGGGGGGACCCGCTCCTACAATGAGCAGTTCTTC. The chain joins TRBV27 to TRBJ2-1, with 9 nucleotides matching TRBD2. Germline V gives CDR1 MNHEY, CDR2 SMNVEV (reference sequence). CDR3 length: 18 residues. V lost 6 bases and J lost 0; bases outside the gene matches: 12.

About this clonotype itself: Given a far larger clone just one base away, this is likely a sequencing read error. The rearrangement links TRBV11-3 to TRBJ2-3; D is unclear. TRBJ1-1 matches the DNA end more closely, so the J call is doubtful. CDR1 and CDR2 (germline): SGHNT, YENEEA. The CDR3 has 12 residues. CDR3 in amino acids: CASSLPGTEAFF. The CDR3 DNA sequence: TGTGCCAGCAGCCTTCCCGGTACTGAAGCTTTCTTT.

The sample holds many counts of this clonotype. This chain joins TRBV12-5 and TRBJ1-2; tentative D call: TRBD1 (5 bases). Germline V CDR1 and CDR2: LGHNT, FRNRAP. V dropped 7 bases and J dropped 4 bases, with 13 bases sitting between them. The CDR3 totals 13 residues. CDR3 loop: CASALTVLYGYTF. CDR3 bases: TGTGCTAGTGCCCTGACAGTCCTCTATGGCTACACCTTC. Drawing the rest from reference TRBV12-5 and TRBJ1-2, the complete variable domain is DARVTQTPRHKVTEMGQEVTMRCQPILGHNTVFWYRQTMMQGLELLAYFRNRAPLDDSGMPKDRFSAEMPDATLATLKIQPSEPRDSAVYFCASALTVLYGYTFGSGTRLTVV.

At least ten counts were recorded for this clonotype. The chain recombines TRBV3-1 with TRBJ2-7, with D unresolved. Per the germline V gene, CDR1 is LGHDT and CDR2 is YNNKEL (reference sequence). V was shortened by 1 base and J by 4 bases, with 11 bases between the two germline ends. This CDR3 spans 14 amino acids. This chain's CDR3 is CASSQVITSYEQYF. In DNA, the CDR3 is TGTGCCAGCAGCCAAGTAATAACTTCGTACGAGCAGTACTTC.

This clonotype has more than one count but fewer than ten. This chain links TRBV19 with TRBJ2-5; D is possibly TRBD1 (6 bases). CDR1 and CDR2 from the germline V gene are LNHDA and SQIVND (reference sequence). V was clipped by 4 bases and J by 3 bases, with 18 bases between them. This CDR3 is 16 amino acids long. The CDR3: CASSKDPRGFKETQYF. CDR3 DNA: TGTGCCAGTAGTAAGGACCCGAGGGGGTTTAAAGAGACCCAGTACTTC.

This clonotype turned up a few times. This chain connects TRBV30 to TRBJ2-2, with a tentative D call TRBD2 (5 bases). Trimming shortened V by 3 bases and J by 5 bases, and 13 bases separated the two germline ends. CDR1 is GTSNPN, CDR2 SVGIG, per germline (reference sequence). The CDR3 is 14 residues long. For the CDR3, the DNA is TGTGCCTGGAGCCCCAGGACGGGGACCGGGGAGCTGTTTTTT. Translated: CAWSPRTGTGELFF.

The genes are TRBV7-9 and TRBJ2-7; a weak D match, TRBD1 (5 bases). Trimming removed 8 bases at V and 0 bases at J, with 17 bases between. The CDR3 contains 15 residues. Germline loops: CDR1 SEHNR, CDR2 FQNEAQ (reference sequence). DNA of the CDR3: TGTGCCAGCCAAAGCTTTGGGGCAGGCTCCTACGAGCAGTACTTC. It codes for CASQSFGAGSYEQYF.

This clonotype was recorded many times. The gene calls are TRBV12-3 or TRBV12-4 and TRBJ2-1, with 7 positions matching TRBD1. This CDR3 region has 14 residues. J lost 5 bases, V lost 3 bases, and 4 bases had no gene match. CDR3 sequence (DNA): TGTGCCAGCAGTTTGGTCACAGGGGACAATGAGCAGTTCTTC. Protein sequence: CASSLVTGDNEQFF.

This clonotype was detected many times. The gene calls are TRBV4-1 and TRBJ1-5; 8 positions match TRBD1. Per germline, CDR1 MGHRA and CDR2 YSYEKL. V was pared by 3 bases and J by 4 bases, with 8 bases of the junction left unmatched. The CDR3 is 16 residues long. This CDR3 reads CASSQRTGTDNQPQHF. The CDR3 nucleotides are TGCGCCAGCAGCCAGAGGACAGGGACGGATAATCAGCCCCAGCATTTT.

This clonotype was recorded many times. V and J are TRBV9 and TRBJ2-2; 7 bases are shared with TRBD2. The germline V gene encodes CDR1 SGDLS and CDR2 YYNGEE. The J segment lost 1 base and the V segment lost 1 base, leaving 4 bases of the junction unmatched. This CDR3 region has 16 residues. The CDR3 spells CASSVSSGVNTGELFF. Written as DNA, the CDR3 is TGTGCCAGCAGCGTATCCAGCGGGGTGAACACCGGGGAGCTGTTTTTT.

This clonotype was counted only a few times. The chain recombines TRBV12-3 or TRBV12-4 with TRBJ1-5; possibly TRBD1 for D (6 bases). The V and J ends lost 5 bases and 4 bases respectively, with 9 bases between them. The length of the CDR3 is 13 residues. The CDR3 DNA follows: TGTGCCAGCAGTCGGACAGAAAATCAGCCCCAGCATTTT. It encodes CASSRTENQPQHF.

This clonotype was observed a few times. V usage is TRBV28 and J usage is TRBJ2-5; maybe TRBD2 (5 bases). Germline CDR1 is MDHEN and CDR2 is SYDVKM. Trimming cost V 5 bases and J 7 bases, with 8 bases left between them. This CDR3 is 11 amino acids long. The CDR3 DNA reads TGTGCCAGCAGTCGGGATGTGACCCAGTACTTC. Its protein is CASSRDVTQYF.

This clonotype was found many times. The chain carries TRBV10-3 and TRBJ2-3; perhaps TRBD2 as D (7 bases). The V end lost 7 bases, the J end lost 2 bases, and 16 bases lay between the germline ends. The CDR3 length is 15 residues. Germline values: CDR1 ENHRY, CDR2 SYGVKD. Written as DNA, the CDR3 is TGTGCCATCAATACTCGGGGGGCTACCACAGATACGCAGTATTTT. Translating it yields CAINTRGATTDTQYF.

On this clonotype: A much larger clone differs from this one at a single base, so this may be a read error. The chain carries TRBV11-2 and TRBJ2-1; D may correspond to TRBD1 or TRBD2 (6 bases each). Germline assignment: CDR1 SGHAT and CDR2 FQNNGV. This CDR3 comprises 15 residues. The germline V and J ends were trimmed by 1 base and 8 bases, with 15 bases remaining between them. CDR3 in amino acids: CASSLGADGGHEQFF. CDR3 coding DNA: TGTGCCAGCAGCTTAGGGGCGGACGGGGGCCATGAGCAGTTCTTC. The full variable domain, completed using reference TRBV11-2 and TRBJ2-1, is EAGVAQSPRYKIIEKRQSVAFWCNPISGHATLYWYQQILGQGPKLLIQFQNNGVVDDSQLPKDRFSAERLKGVDSTLKIQPAKLEDSAVYLCASSLGADGGHEQFFGPGTRLTVL.